Below, 18 T cell receptor beta chains from the same sample are listed, as sequenced in a study of blood T cell repertoires in COVID-19 (dated by TCRdb to the early 2020s). The receptor library was made with the immunoSEQ multiplex PCR assay. The immuneACCESS repertoire file appears here via TCRdb, limited to in-frame rearrangements. These files lack a portion of the clones; in checked studies, under half of the deficit traces to unresolved V genes, and the cause of the others is not known. This sample is represented by 500,000 or so clones; about nine tenths of them were singletons. Roughly 0.7% of the sample lies in the top ten. Sequenced sample: PBMCs or T cells enriched from blood (not recorded which). The receptors were sampled from a woman younger than 30 who had recovered from COVID-19.

The V and J genes are TRBV2 and TRBJ1-5; D is possibly TRBD1 (6 bases). The CDR3 is 14 amino acids. Germline V gives CDR1 SNHLY, CDR2 FYNNEI. Trimming shortened V by 6 bases and J by 9 bases, and 18 bases separated the two germline ends. CDR3 in DNA: TGTGCCAGCAGCCCGGACAGCCCTAGTGGGCCCCAGCATTTT. Protein: CASSPDSPSGPQHF.

The CDR3 here is CASREREFNTEAFF. Written as DNA, the CDR3 is TGTGCCAGTAGGGAAAGGGAGTTTAACACTGAAGCTTTCTTT. This chain uses TRBV19 with TRBJ1-1; D unclear. The CDR3 spans 14 residues. Trimming removed 6 bases from V and 2 bases from J, with 13 bases in between. The germline V gene has CDR1 LNHDA and CDR2 SQIVND (reference sequence).

The chain is built from TRBV3-1 (or the pseudogene TRBV3-2) and TRBJ1-6; no firm D call. Germline V gene data show CDR1 as LGHDT and CDR2 as YNNKEL (reference sequence). The CDR3 has 18 amino acids. The V and J ends lost 4 bases and 0 bases respectively, with 16 bases between them. For the CDR3, the DNA is TGTGCCAGCAGCCCCCCGATCCCGACTAGCTCCTATAATTCACCCCTCCACTTT. This sequence encodes CASSPPIPTSSYNSPLHF.

J is TRBJ2-7 and V is TRBV5-1; weak D call: TRBD1 (6 bases). The V and J ends lost 0 bases and 2 bases respectively, with 9 bases between them. The germline gives CDR1 SGHRS, CDR2 YFSETQ. There are 14 residues in the CDR3. The CDR3 loop reads CASSLGQVAYEQYF. The DNA for the CDR3 is TGCGCCAGCAGCTTGGGACAGGTGGCCTACGAGCAGTACTTC.

This chain connects TRBV6-1 to TRBJ2-3, with 10 bases fitting TRBD2. V gave up 2 bases and J gave up 5 bases; unmatched junction bases: 13. The V gene's germline CDR1 is MNHNS and CDR2 SASEGT. The CDR3 spans 18 residues. DNA for the CDR3: TGTGCCAGCAGTGAAATATGGTCCCTAGCGGGGGCCTTAGATACGCAGTATTTT. Protein: CASSEIWSLAGALDTQYF.

CDR3 sequence reads: CATRDSEGTDTQYF. CDR3 DNA: TGTGCCACCCGAGACAGTGAGGGCACAGATACGCAGTATTTT. The chain uses TRBV25-1 and TRBJ2-3; maybe TRBD1 (5 bases). Germline CDR1 MGHDK, CDR2 SYGVNS. The CDR3 totals 14 residues. V was trimmed by 10 bases and J by 1 base, leaving 15 bases between them. The full variable domain, rest sourced from reference TRBV25-1 and TRBJ2-3, is EADIYQTPRYLVIGTGKKITLECSQTMGHDKMYWYQQDPGMELHLIHYSYGVNSTEKGDLSSESTVSRIRTEHFPLTLESARPSHTSQYLCATRDSEGTDTQYFGPGTRLTVL.

V and J are TRBV5-1 and TRBJ1-2; 8 bases align to TRBD1. Germline V gene lookup returns CDR1 SGHRS and CDR2 YFSETQ. CDR3 length equals 14 residues. The trim removed 4 bases at V and 4 bases at J, leaving 6 bases unmatched. DNA for the CDR3: TGCGCCAGCAGCCCCGTGGGACAGGTCTATGGCTACACCTTC. It specifies CASSPVGQVYGYTF.

Only one count was recorded for this clone. The rearrangement links TRBV6-5 to TRBJ1-2, with D possibly TRBD1 on 5 matching bases. This CDR3 spans 15 amino acids. Deletions cut 6 bases from V and 2 bases from J, with 16 bases between. Per the germline V gene, CDR1 is MNHEY and CDR2 is SVGAGI. The CDR3 region has the DNA TGTGCCAGCAGCCCCCGGGGCCGGGGGAACTATGGCTACACCTTC. The encoded protein is CASSPRGRGNYGYTF.

The chain combines TRBV6-5 with TRBJ1-4, with 9 nucleotides matching TRBD1. In germline, CDR1 is MNHEY, CDR2 SVGAGI. Unmatched junction bases numbered 7, after V lost 6 bases and J lost 8 bases. This CDR3 region has 14 residues. CDR3 loop: CASSRDREEEKLFF. CDR3 nucleotide sequence: TGTGCCAGCAGCCGGGACAGGGAAGAAGAAAAACTGTTTTTT.

This clone has a handful of counts. The genes are TRBV12-3 or TRBV12-4 and TRBJ1-3; D is ambiguous. The CDR3 has 13 residues. Between the trimmed V and J ends, which lost 10 bases and 3 bases, there was a span of 13 bases. CDR3: CATNPAGGNTIYF. The CDR3 coding sequence is TGTGCCACCAACCCGGCAGGTGGAAACACCATATATTTT.

The gene calls are TRBV7-9 and TRBJ2-7; D not resolved. CDR3 length: 16 amino acids. The V and J ends lost 3 bases and 3 bases respectively, with 18 bases between them. Germline CDR1 SEHNR, CDR2 FQNEAQ (reference sequence). Here the CDR3 DNA reads TGTGCCAGCAGCTTTGGGTCGGGTAGGCTGGTCTACGAGCAGTACTTC. Translating it yields CASSFGSGRLVYEQYF.

This sequence joins TRBV6-5 and TRBJ2-7; 7 positions agree with TRBD1. The CDR3 is 16 residues long. The V and J ends lost 0 bases and 1 base, in that order; junction bases with no gene match: 6. CDR1 is MNHEY, CDR2 SVGAGI, per germline. CDR3 residues: CASSYSRTGGSYEQYF. The DNA of the CDR3 is TGTGCCAGCAGTTACTCGAGGACAGGCGGATCCTACGAGCAGTACTTC.

The chain employs TRBV21-1 and TRBJ1-1. TRBV21-1 is listed as a pseudogene. CDR3 length: 18 amino acids. The CDR3 bases are TGTGCCAGCAGCAAAGCCCGACGGGGGGCCTCAGGTAACACTGAAGCTTTCTTT. Its protein is CASSKARRGASGNTEAFF.

This clone has just a few counts. The chain links TRBV5-6 to TRBJ1-1, with D possibly TRBD1 on 6 matching bases. CDR1 and CDR2 (germline): SGHDT, YYEEEE. Trimming shortened V by 7 bases and J by 4 bases, and 14 bases separated the two germline ends. The CDR3 has 13 amino acids. The CDR3 reads CASRPGEGTEAFF. CDR3 sequence (DNA): TGTGCCAGCCGCCCAGGGGAGGGCACTGAAGCTTTCTTT. The variable domain in full, with the rest retrieved from reference TRBV5-6 and TRBJ1-1, is DAGVTQSPTHLIKTRGQQVTLRCSPKSGHDTVSWYQQALGQGPQFIFQYYEEEERQRGNFPDRFSGHQFPNYSSELNVNALLLGDSALYLCASRPGEGTEAFFGQGTRLTVV.

V gene TRBV5-1 combines with J gene TRBJ2-7; D possibly corresponds to TRBD2 (5 bases). This CDR3 comprises 15 residues. CDR1 and CDR2 (germline): SGHRS, YFSETQ. V lost 0 bases to trimming and J lost 3 bases, with 13 bases between them. The CDR3 DNA reads TGCGCCAGCAGCTTGGAAAGAGCGGAAGGCTACGAGCAGTACTTC. This encodes CASSLERAEGYEQYF.

This clone was observed a handful of times. This chain uses TRBV28 with TRBJ1-1; D gene ambiguous. CDR3 length: 13 residues. Trimming removed 10 bases at V and 1 base at J, with 13 bases between. Germline V gene lookup returns CDR1 MDHEN and CDR2 SYDVKM. The CDR3 DNA reads as TGTGCCACCCAGAGACATGCGAACACTGAAGCTTTCTTT. This encodes CATQRHANTEAFF.

V is TRBV30 and J is TRBJ1-6; no firm D call. The V end lost 0 bases, the J end lost 8 bases, and 8 bases lay between the germline ends. This CDR3 spans 13 amino acids. Germline values: CDR1 GTSNPN, CDR2 SVGIG (reference sequence). The chain's CDR3 is CAWSVNQYSPLHF. The CDR3 DNA follows: TGTGCCTGGAGTGTGAATCAGTATTCACCCCTCCACTTT.

The chain has TRBV11-2 and TRBJ1-6; 7 bases line up with TRBD1. V shed 1 base and J 10 bases; nucleotides not matched to a gene: 4. The CDR3 is 14 residues long. In germline, CDR1 is SGHAT, CDR2 FQNNGV. CDR3 sequence: CASSLGTGISPLHF. As DNA, the CDR3 is TGTGCCAGCAGCTTAGGGACAGGAATATCACCCCTCCACTTT.